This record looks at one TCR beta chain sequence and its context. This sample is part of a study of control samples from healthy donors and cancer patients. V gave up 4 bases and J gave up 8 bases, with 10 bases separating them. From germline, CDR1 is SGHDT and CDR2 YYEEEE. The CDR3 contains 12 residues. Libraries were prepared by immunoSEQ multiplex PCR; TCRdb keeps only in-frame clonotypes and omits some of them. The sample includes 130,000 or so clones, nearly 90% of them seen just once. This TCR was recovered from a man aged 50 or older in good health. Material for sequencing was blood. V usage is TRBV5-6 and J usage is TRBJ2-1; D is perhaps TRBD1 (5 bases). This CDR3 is CASSVNRYEQFF. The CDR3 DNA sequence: TGTGCCAGCAGCGTTAACAGGTATGAGCAGTTCTTC.